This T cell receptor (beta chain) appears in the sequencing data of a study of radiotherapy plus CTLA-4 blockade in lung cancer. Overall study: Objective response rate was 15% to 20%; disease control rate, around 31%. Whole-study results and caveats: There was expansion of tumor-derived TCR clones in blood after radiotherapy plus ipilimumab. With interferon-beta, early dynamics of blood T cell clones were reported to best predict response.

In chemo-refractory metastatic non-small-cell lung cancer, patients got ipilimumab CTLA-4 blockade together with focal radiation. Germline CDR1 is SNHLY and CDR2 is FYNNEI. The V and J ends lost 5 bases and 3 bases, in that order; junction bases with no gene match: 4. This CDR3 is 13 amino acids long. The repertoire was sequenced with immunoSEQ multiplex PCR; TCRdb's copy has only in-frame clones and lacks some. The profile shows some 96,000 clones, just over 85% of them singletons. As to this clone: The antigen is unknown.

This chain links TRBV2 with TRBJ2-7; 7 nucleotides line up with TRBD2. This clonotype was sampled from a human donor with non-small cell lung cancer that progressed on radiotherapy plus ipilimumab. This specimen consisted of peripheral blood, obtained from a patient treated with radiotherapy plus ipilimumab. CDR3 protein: CASSLLAGYEQYF. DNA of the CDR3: TGTGCCAGCAGTCTTTTAGCGGGCTACGAGCAGTACTTC.